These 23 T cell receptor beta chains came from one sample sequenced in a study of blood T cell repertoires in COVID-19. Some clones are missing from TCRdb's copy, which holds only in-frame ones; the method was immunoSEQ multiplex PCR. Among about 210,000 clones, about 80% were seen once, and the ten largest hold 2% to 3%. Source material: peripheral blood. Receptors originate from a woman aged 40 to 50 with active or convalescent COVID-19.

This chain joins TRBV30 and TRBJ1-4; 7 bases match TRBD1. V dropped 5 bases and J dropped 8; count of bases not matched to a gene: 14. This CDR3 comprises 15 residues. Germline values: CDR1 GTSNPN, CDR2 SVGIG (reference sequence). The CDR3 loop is CAWGRDRVRGEKLFF. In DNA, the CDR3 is TGTGCCTGGGGGCGAGACAGGGTACGGGGGGAAAAACTGTTTTTT. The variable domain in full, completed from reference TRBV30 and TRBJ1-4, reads SQTIHQWPATLVQPVGSPLSLECTVEGTSNPNLYWYRQAAGRGLQLLFYSVGIGQISSEVPQNLSASRPQDRQFILSSKKLLLSDSGFYLCAWGRDRVRGEKLFFGSGTQLSVL.

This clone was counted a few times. CDR3 DNA sequence: TGTGCCAGTAGGGCAGGGGGAGATCACACCGGGGAGCTGTTTTTT. Encoded protein: CASRAGGDHTGELFF. The chain recombines TRBV19 with TRBJ2-2; 7 bases map to TRBD1. The length of the CDR3 is 15 residues. Trimming cost V 6 bases and J 3 bases; bases outside gene matches: 7. CDR1 LNHDA and CDR2 SQIVND come from the germline V gene (reference sequence).

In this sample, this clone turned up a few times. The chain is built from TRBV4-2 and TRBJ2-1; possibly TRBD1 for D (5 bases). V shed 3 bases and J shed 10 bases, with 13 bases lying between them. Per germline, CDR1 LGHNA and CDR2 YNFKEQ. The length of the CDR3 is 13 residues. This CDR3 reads CASSQSGSGEQFF. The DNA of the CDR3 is TGTGCCAGCAGCCAGTCAGGGTCAGGAGAGCAGTTCTTC.

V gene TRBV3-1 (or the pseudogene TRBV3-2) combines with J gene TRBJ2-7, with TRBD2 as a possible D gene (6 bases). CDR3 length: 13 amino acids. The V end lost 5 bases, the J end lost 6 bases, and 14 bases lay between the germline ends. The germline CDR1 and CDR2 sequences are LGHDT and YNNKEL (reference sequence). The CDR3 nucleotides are TGTGCCAGCAGCGCTCCCGGACTATCCGAGCAGTACTTC. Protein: CASSAPGLSEQYF.

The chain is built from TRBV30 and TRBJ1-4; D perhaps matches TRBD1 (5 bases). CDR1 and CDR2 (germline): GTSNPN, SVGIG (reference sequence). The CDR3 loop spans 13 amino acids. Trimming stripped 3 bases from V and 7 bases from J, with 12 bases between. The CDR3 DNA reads TGTGCCTGGAGCCTCGTTAGGGGTGAAAAACTGTTTTTT. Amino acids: CAWSLVRGEKLFF.

In DNA, the CDR3 is TGTGCCAGCAGCACCTATGACAAGAATGAAAAACTGTTTTTT. Residues: CASSTYDKNEKLFF. The chain couples TRBV9 to TRBJ1-4, with D hard to call. CDR3 size: 14 residues. V was clipped by 4 bases and J by 5 bases, with 12 bases between them. Germline V gene lookup returns CDR1 SGDLS and CDR2 YYNGEE.

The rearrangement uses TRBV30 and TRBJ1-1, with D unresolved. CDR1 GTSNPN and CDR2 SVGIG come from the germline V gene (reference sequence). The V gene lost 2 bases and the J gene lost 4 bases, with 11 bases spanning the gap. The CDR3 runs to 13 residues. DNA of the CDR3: TGTGCCTGGAGTAGGCCGGCAGGCACTGAAGCTTTCTTT. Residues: CAWSRPAGTEAFF.

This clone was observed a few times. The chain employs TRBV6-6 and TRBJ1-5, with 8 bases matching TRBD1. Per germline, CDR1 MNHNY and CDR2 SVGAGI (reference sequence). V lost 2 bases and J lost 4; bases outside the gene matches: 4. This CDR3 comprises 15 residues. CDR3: CASSYGGTGNQPQHF. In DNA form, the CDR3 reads TGTGCCAGCAGTTACGGGGGGACAGGTAATCAGCCCCAGCATTTT.

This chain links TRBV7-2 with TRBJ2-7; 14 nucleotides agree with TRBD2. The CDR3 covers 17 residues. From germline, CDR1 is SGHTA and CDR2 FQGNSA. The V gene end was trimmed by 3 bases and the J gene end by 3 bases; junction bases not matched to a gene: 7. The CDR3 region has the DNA TGTGCCAGCAGCTTGATACCGGGACTAGCGGGGGTCTACGAGCAGTACTTC. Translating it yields CASSLIPGLAGVYEQYF.

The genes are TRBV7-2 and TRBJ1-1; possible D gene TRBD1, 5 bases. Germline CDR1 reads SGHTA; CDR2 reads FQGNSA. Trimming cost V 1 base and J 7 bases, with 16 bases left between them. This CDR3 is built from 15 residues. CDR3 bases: TGTGCCAGCAGCTTAGTCTTGTCCTGGGGGGTTGAAGCTTTCTTT. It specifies CASSLVLSWGVEAFF.

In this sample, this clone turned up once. The CDR3 loop reads CASGLVSGYGQPQHF. CDR3 bases: TGTGCTAGTGGTTTGGTAAGCGGGTACGGTCAGCCCCAGCATTTT. V gene TRBV12-5 combines with J gene TRBJ1-5; no definite D call. CDR3 length: 15 amino acids. With 0 bases removed from V and 6 bases from J, the gap between germline ends came to 12 bases. CDR1 and CDR2 from the germline V gene are LGHNT and FRNRAP.

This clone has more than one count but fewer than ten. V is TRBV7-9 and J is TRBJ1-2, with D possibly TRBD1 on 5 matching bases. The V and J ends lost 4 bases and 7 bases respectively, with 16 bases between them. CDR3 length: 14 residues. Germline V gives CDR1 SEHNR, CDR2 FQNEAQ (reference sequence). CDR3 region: CASSSYLGRGGYTF. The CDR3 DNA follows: TGTGCCAGCAGCTCTTACCTGGGGCGGGGTGGCTACACCTTC.

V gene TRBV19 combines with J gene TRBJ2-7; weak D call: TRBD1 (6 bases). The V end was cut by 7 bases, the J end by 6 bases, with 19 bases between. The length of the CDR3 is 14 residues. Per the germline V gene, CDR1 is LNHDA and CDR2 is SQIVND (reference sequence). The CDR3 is CASTPSGRGGEQYF. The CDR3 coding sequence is TGTGCCAGTACCCCCTCGGGCAGGGGTGGCGAGCAGTACTTC.

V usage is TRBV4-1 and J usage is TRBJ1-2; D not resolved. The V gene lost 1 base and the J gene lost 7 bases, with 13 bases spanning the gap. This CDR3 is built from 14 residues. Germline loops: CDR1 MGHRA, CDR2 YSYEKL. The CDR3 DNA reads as TGCGCCAGCAGCCAAGGTACCGGAGCCTCTGGCTACACCTTC. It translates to CASSQGTGASGYTF.

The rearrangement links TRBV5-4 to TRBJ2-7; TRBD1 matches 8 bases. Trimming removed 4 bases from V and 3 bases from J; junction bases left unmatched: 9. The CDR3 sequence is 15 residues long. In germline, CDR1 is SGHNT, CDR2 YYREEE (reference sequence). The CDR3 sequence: CASSPRSGGGYEQYF. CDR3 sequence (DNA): TGTGCCAGCAGCCCTCGGTCAGGGGGCGGCTACGAGCAGTACTTC. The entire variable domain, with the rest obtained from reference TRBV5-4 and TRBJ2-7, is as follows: ETGVTQSPTHLIKTRGQQVTLRCSSQSGHNTVSWYQQALGQGPQFIFQYYREEENGRGNFPPRFSGLQFPNYSSELNVNALELDDSALYLCASSPRSGGGYEQYFGPGTRLTVT.

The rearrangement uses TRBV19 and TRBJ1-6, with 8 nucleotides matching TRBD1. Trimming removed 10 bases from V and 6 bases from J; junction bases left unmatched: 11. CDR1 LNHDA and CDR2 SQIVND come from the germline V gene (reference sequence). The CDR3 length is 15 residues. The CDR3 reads CAIRTGGGFNSPLHF. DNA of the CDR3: TGTGCCATAAGAACAGGGGGAGGTTTTAATTCACCCCTCCACTTT.

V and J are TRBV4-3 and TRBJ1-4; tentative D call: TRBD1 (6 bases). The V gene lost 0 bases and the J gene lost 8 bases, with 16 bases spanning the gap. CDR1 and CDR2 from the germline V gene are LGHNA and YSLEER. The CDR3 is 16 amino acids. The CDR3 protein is CASSQDVSSRGEKLFF. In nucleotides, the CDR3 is TGCGCCAGCAGCCAAGATGTGAGCAGCAGGGGCGAAAAACTGTTTTTT.

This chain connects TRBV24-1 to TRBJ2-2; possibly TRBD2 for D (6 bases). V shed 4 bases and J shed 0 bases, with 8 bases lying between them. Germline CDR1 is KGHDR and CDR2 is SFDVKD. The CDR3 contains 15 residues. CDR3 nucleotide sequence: TGTGCCACCAGTGAACCGGGGGCGAACACCGGGGAGCTGTTTTTT. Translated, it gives CATSEPGANTGELFF.

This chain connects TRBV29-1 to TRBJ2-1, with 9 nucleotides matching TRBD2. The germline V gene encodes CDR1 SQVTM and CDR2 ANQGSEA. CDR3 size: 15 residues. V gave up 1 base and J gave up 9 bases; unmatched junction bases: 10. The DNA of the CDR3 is TGCAGCGTTGAAGGTTCTAGCGGGAAGGTAGGTGAGCAGTTCTTC. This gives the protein CSVEGSSGKVGEQFF.

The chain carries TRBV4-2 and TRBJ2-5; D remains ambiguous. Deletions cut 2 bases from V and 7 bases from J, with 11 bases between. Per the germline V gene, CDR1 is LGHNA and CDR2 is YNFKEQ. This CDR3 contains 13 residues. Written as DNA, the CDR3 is TGTGCCAGCAGCCAACCAGGATCGCTGACCCAGTACTTC. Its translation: CASSQPGSLTQYF.

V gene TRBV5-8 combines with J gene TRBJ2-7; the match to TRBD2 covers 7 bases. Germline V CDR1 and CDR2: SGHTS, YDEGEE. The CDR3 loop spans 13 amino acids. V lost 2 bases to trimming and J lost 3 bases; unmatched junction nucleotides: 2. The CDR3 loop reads CASSLPGGYEQYF. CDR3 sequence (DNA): TGTGCCAGCAGCTTACCGGGGGGCTACGAGCAGTACTTC. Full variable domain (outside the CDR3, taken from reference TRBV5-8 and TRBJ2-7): EAGVTQSPTHLIKTRGQQATLRCSPISGHTSVYWYQQALGLGLQFLLWYDEGEERNRGNFPPRFSGRQFPNYSSELNVNALELEDSALYLCASSLPGGYEQYFGPGTRLTVT.

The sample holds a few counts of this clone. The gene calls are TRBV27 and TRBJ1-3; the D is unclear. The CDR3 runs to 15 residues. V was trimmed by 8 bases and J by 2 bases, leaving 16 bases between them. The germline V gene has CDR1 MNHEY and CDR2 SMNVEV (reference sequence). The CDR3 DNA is TGTGCCAGCTCGGACGGGGTCTTCGCTGGAAACACCATATATTTT. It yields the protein CASSDGVFAGNTIYF.

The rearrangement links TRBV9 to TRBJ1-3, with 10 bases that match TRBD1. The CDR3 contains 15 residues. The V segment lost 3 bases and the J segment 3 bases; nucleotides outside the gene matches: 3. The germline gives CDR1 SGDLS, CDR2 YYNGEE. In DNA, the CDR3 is TGTGCCAGCAGCGGAAGGACAGGGGGTGGAAACACCATATATTTT. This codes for CASSGRTGGGNTIYF.